This T cell receptor (beta chain) was obtained from a study of blood T cell repertoires in COVID-19. The overall study: The study drew acute and convalescent COVID-19 samples from the United States, Italy and Spain. The cDNA or gDNA used as material had been derived from T cells, B-cell-depleted T cells, or PBMCs.

Original data processing: Amplification of reference gene primers provided the estimated nucleated cell counts. Assay used: immunoSEQ multiplex PCR; TCRdb lists only in-frame clones, some missing. That table supplies the V and J calls and clone size; D and trimming were determined from the DNA. In the table there are 110,000 or so clones, approximately 85% of which are singletons. The V gene's germline CDR1 is MNHEY and CDR2 SVGEGT. The CDR3 runs to 15 residues. V trimming: 5 bases; J trimming: 2 bases; junction bases outside the gene matches: 5. The sequence was obtained from a man aged 40-55 years with acute or convalescent COVID-19. The sample comprised peripheral blood. The V gene is TRBV6-2 or TRBV6-3, the J gene TRBJ1-5; 8 bases line up with TRBD1. The CDR3 DNA follows: TGTGCCAGCAGTCCCCCGACAGGGGGCAATCAGCCCCAGCATTTT. Translation gives CASSPPTGGNQPQHF.